The 17 T cell receptor beta chains presented below share a single source sample, sequenced in a study of tumor-infiltrating lymphocytes in primary liver carcinoma. The template, about 540 ng total RNA, yielded TCR beta cDNA made with a constant-region primer. Three nested multiplex PCR rounds, a slightly modified ARM-PCR method, built the TCR beta libraries. Both of the initial two PCR rounds ran for approximately 10 cycles and employed TRBV1-TRBV30 forward primers alongside a C-beta reverse primer. A single record per CDR3 protein comes from TCRdb applying MiXCR to the multiplex PCR reads. The sample has fewer than 400,000 distinct CDR3 sequences; roughly 60% are singletons. Germline DNA was also extracted, while the blood RNA originated from unsorted whole blood. Sequencing was done on a sample of peripheral blood. These receptors all come from a man in his forties or fifties with primary liver carcinoma and hepatitis B virus infection.

This chain joins TRBV12-3 or TRBV12-4 and TRBJ2-5; D possibly corresponds to TRBD2 (5 bases). The CDR3 totals 14 residues. The V end was cut by 10 bases, the J end by 5 bases, with 20 bases between. The CDR3 coding sequence is TGTGCCAACAGCGCGAAACGTTCGGGGGAGACCCAGTACTTC. Amino acids: CANSAKRSGETQYF.

For this clonotype: The junction departs from germline at one end; a sequencing error may be responsible. The chain carries TRBV14 and TRBJ2-1; perhaps D is TRBD1 or TRBD2 (5 bases each). This CDR3 region has 14 residues. Germline CDR1 SGHDN, CDR2 FVKESK. The CDR3 sequence is CVSSPGRGIREQFF. DNA for the CDR3: TGTGTCAGCAGCCCAGGGAGAGGGATCCGTGAGCAGTTCTTC.

Note on this clonotype: Relative to the germline gene, one junction end is altered; a read error may explain this. The chain recombines TRBV6-1 with TRBJ1-5, with no clear D. This CDR3 is built from 15 residues. CDR1 is MNHNS and CDR2 is SASEGT in the germline V gene. The DNA for the CDR3 is TGTGTCAGCAGTCTCAACAGTGGCCCTGGGCAGCCCCAGCATTTT. Translating it yields CVSSLNSGPGQPQHF.

This clonotype was counted ten times or more. The V and J genes are TRBV29-1 and TRBJ1-1; D possibly corresponds to TRBD1 (6 bases). V was shortened by 7 bases and J by 10 bases, with 16 bases between the two germline ends. Germline values: CDR1 SQVTM, CDR2 ANQGSEA. The CDR3 sequence is 11 residues long. CDR3 in amino acids: CSAGGPEAAFF. The CDR3, as DNA: TGCAGCGCCGGGGGCCCAGAAGCAGCTTTCTTT.

The sample holds one count of this clonotype. Germline is not matched at one junction end, which may reflect a read error. This rearrangement joins TRBV11-2 to TRBJ2-1; perhaps D is TRBD1 or TRBD2 (5 bases each). The CDR3 loop spans 13 amino acids. In germline, CDR1 is SGHAT, CDR2 FQNNGV. CDR3 protein: CASSEGPHNEQFF. DNA for the CDR3: TGCGCCAGCAGCGAGGGACCTCACAATGAACAGTTCTTC.

This clonotype was seen at least ten times. The genes are TRBV5-5 and TRBJ2-3; 11 nucleotides align to TRBD2. Germline CDR1 is SGHKS and CDR2 is YYEKEE (reference sequence). The CDR3 is made up of 19 amino acids. V lost 1 base and J lost 1; bases outside the gene matches: 11. The CDR3 region is CASSLLLAGEVSGTDTQYF. The CDR3 DNA is TGTGCCAGCAGCTTGCTACTAGCGGGAGAGGTTTCCGGCACAGATACGCAGTATTTT.

This clonotype turned up a few times. The V and J genes are TRBV5-1 and TRBJ2-7; 11 nucleotides align to TRBD1. The CDR3 has 14 amino acids. Germline lookup yields CDR1 SGHRS and CDR2 YFSETQ. V trimming: 3 bases; J trimming: 2 bases; junction bases outside the gene matches: 1. Here the CDR3 DNA reads TGCGCCAGCAGCTCGGGACAGGGGGCCTACGAGCAGTACTTC. It yields the protein CASSSGQGAYEQYF.

Worth noting for this clonotype: In this CDR3 the conserved last residue, phenylalanine or tryptophan, is missing, so a read error is likely. This chain connects TRBV11-1 to TRBJ1-5, with D unresolved. Germline CDR1 reads SGHAT; CDR2 reads FQDESV (reference sequence). This CDR3 comprises 13 residues. CDR3 in DNA: TGTGCCAGCAGCACCACAAGCAATCAGTCCCAGCATTAT. Amino acids: CASSTTSNQSQHY.

Remarks on this clonotype: The junction shows a germline mismatch at one end, possibly a read error. The genes are TRBV11-2 and TRBJ2-2, with a weak D call TRBD2 (6 bases). The CDR3 is 17 residues long. The germline CDR1 and CDR2 sequences are SGHAT and FQNNGV. The CDR3 coding sequence is TGTGCTAGCAGCTTAGCATTAGGAGGGGCGAGCACCGGGGAGCTGTTTTTT. Translating gives CASSLALGGASTGELFF.

This clonotype was seen once. An end of the junction does not agree with germline; a read error may underlie this. The chain couples TRBV29-1 to TRBJ2-5; D not certain. This CDR3 region has 14 residues. Germline CDR1 and CDR2: SQVTM and ANQGSEA. The CDR3 bases are TGCAGAGTTGCTATTGACACGGCCCAAGAGACCCAGTACTTC. It codes for CRVAIDTAQETQYF.

This clonotype has a count of ten or more. This chain uses TRBV4-2 with TRBJ2-1, with a possible D match to TRBD2 (6 bases). From germline, CDR1 is LGHNA and CDR2 YNFKEQ. The CDR3 has 15 residues. V shed 5 bases and J shed 5 bases, with 16 bases lying between them. The CDR3 reads CASSSGLGGNNEQFF. DNA of the CDR3: TGTGCCAGCAGCTCGGGACTTGGCGGAAACAATGAGCAGTTCTTC.

As to this clonotype: Being one base from a much bigger clone, this may be a read error. V is TRBV4-2 and J is TRBJ2-4; TRBD2 matches 8 bases. After removal of 1 base from V and 4 bases from J, the junction contained 9 bases not matched to a gene. The germline V gene has CDR1 LGHNA and CDR2 YNFKEQ. This CDR3 has 17 residues. The CDR3 spells CASSQGAGLVEKNIQYF. The CDR3, as DNA: TGTGCCAGCAGCCAAGGTGCGGGACTAGTGGAAAAAAACATTCAGTACTTC.

Points on this clonotype: This sequence may be a read error, since a much larger clone differs from it by one base. The rearrangement links TRBV12-3 or TRBV12-4 to TRBJ1-2; D is undetermined. This CDR3 is built from 12 residues. Trimming removed 4 bases at V and 6 bases at J, with 9 bases between. CDR3 loop: CASSYEFNGYTF. CDR3 coding DNA: TGTGCCAGCAGTTACGAGTTCAATGGCTACACCTTC.

Regarding this clonotype: One end of the junction fails to match germline, which may point to a read error. The chain is built from TRBV11-1 and TRBJ2-5, with D tentatively TRBD2 (5 bases). The CDR3 loop spans 12 amino acids. Germline CDR1 is SGHAT and CDR2 is FQDESV (reference sequence). The CDR3 protein is CANSFSEEAQYF. The CDR3 DNA follows: TGTGCCAACAGCTTTAGCGAAGAGGCCCAGTACTTC.

This clonotype occurred many times. This chain uses TRBV4-1 with TRBJ2-3; D is undetermined. Germline CDR1 MGHRA, CDR2 YSYEKL. The CDR3 sequence is 14 residues long. Trimming shortened V by 0 bases and J by 2 bases, and 6 bases separated the two germline ends. As DNA, the CDR3 is TGCGCCAGCAGCCAAGAGGAGATCACAGATACGCAGTATTTT. This sequence encodes CASSQEEITDTQYF.

As concerns this clonotype: Germline is not matched at one junction end, which may reflect a read error. The chain joins TRBV11-2 to TRBJ2-7; TRBD2 is a possible D gene (7 bases). CDR1 is SGHAT and CDR2 is FQNNGV in the germline V gene. The CDR3 is 15 amino acids. The CDR3 region is CTSTAGAGGSYEQYF. CDR3 nucleotide sequence: TGTACCAGCACCGCGGGGGCAGGAGGATCCTACGAGCAATACTTC.

This clonotype was detected once. The conserved final phenylalanine or tryptophan is absent from the CDR3, which likely points to a read error. V usage is TRBV29-1 and J usage is TRBJ2-5, with a weak D call TRBD2 (5 bases). The CDR3 has 13 residues. Per the germline V gene, CDR1 is SQVTM and CDR2 is ANQGSEA. The V end was cut by 5 bases, the J end by 5 bases, with 15 bases between. The CDR3 DNA is TGCAGCGTTACGACGTCTGGCGGGGAGACCCAGTACTTA. This sequence encodes CSVTTSGGETQYL.